This T cell receptor beta chain emerged from a study of blood T cell repertoires in COVID-19. Per the original data handling: Cell counts per sample came from amplifying reference gene primers. Produced via immunoSEQ multiplex PCR; TCRdb's table is partial and in-frame only. The V and J calls and clone size come from that table; D and trimming were worked out from the DNA. The sample has approximately 91,000 clones, 75% to 90% seen once. The length of the CDR3 is 13 residues. CDR1 is GTSNPN and CDR2 is SVGIG in the germline V gene (reference sequence). V dropped 1 base and J dropped 5 bases, with 11 bases sitting between them.

This sequence originates from a human donor in a cohort sampled during active COVID-19. The chain carries TRBV30 and TRBJ1-2; D remains ambiguous. The sample was peripheral blood. CDR3 sequence (DNA): TGTGCCTGGAGTGGAGGGAGTTATTATGGCTACACCTTC. This translates into CAWSGGSYYGYTF.